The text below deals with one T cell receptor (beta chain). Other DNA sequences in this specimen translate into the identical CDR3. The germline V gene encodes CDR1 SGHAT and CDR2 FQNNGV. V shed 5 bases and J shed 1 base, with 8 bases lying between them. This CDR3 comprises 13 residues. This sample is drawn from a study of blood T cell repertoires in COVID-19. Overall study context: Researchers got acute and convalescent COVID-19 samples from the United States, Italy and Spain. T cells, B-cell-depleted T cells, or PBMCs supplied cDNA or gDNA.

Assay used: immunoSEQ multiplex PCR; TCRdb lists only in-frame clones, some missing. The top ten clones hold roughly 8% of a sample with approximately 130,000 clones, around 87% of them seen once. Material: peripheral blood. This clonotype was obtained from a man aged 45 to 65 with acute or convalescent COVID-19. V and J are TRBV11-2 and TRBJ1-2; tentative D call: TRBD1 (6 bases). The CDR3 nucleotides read TGTGCCAGCAGCCCGGACAGTAACTATGGCTACACCTTC. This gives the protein CASSPDSNYGYTF.